Listed here are 2 T cell receptor beta chains from one sample, sequenced in a study of CD4+ T cells in melanoma. The table came from immunoSEQ multiplex PCR; TCRdb's copy has only in-frame clones and leaves some out. The sample carries tens of thousands of clones, approximately 70% recorded once. Source material: tumor tissue. The receptors shown here come from a human donor with melanoma.

This clone was observed a few times. The chain recombines TRBV5-5 with TRBJ2-7; D is perhaps TRBD1 (5 bases). The CDR3 spans 14 residues. Between the trimmed V and J ends, which lost 0 bases and 0 bases, there was a span of 7 bases. The germline gives CDR1 SGHKS, CDR2 YYEKEE (reference sequence). The chain's CDR3 is CASSLATDSYEQYF. DNA for the CDR3: TGTGCCAGCAGCTTGGCGACAGACTCCTACGAGCAGTACTTC.

The chain joins TRBV4-1 to TRBJ2-7, with a possible D match to TRBD2 (5 bases). Germline V gene lookup returns CDR1 MGHRA and CDR2 YSYEKL. The CDR3 runs to 18 residues. The germline V and J ends were trimmed by 5 bases and 3 bases, with 26 bases remaining between them. The CDR3 protein is CASSILGTGIEARYEQYF. CDR3 DNA sequence: TGCGCCAGCAGCATTCTGGGAACCGGGATAGAAGCCCGCTACGAGCAGTACTTC.